The present T cell receptor beta chain was sequenced within a study of ipilimumab plus nivolumab after autologous stem cell transplantation. Overall study context: Myeloma patients were high-risk transplant-naive or relapsed within 3 years of first autologous transplant.

Checkpoint therapy with ipilimumab 1 mg/kg began 14 to 28 days after transplant. Patients received nivolumab 3 mg/kg at weeks 1, 4, 7, 10, then fortnightly to week 26. Repertoires were generated with immunoSEQ multiplex PCR, while TCRdb's copy carries only in-frame clones and drops some. This table has 10,000 to 15,000 clones, approximately 68% appearing once. Germline lookup yields CDR1 SGHTA and CDR2 FQGNSA. The CDR3 totals 16 residues. Trimming took 5 bases from V and 5 from J; bases not matched to a gene: 12. The sequencing used PBMCs, collected in a trial of ipilimumab plus nivolumab as post-transplant consolidation. This TCR was recovered from a male donor with multiple myeloma. The genes are TRBV7-2 and TRBJ2-3; 8 bases line up with TRBD2. This chain's CDR3 is CASSPLAGGAGDTQYF. The CDR3 nucleotides read TGTGCCAGCAGCCCCCTGGCCGGGGGGGCAGGAGATACGCAGTATTTT.